This TCR beta chain was profiled in a study of vaccination effects on CD4 cells after COVID-19. In regard to this clone: The antigen is unknown.

Sequencing was preceded by expansion of antigen-specific CD4+ T cells with viral peptide pools in the ViraFEST assay. Researchers isolated CD4+ T cells once roughly ten days of culture had elapsed. Each participant received a vaccine that was either BNT162b2 or mRNA-1273, given as two doses. The vaccine recipients had no prior SARS-CoV-2 infection, with negative nucleocapsid antibodies. The protocol was immunoSEQ multiplex PCR, while the TCRdb copy is restricted to in-frame clones and leaves out a portion. Of 25,000 to 40,000 clones detected, almost 85% appear once; the ten largest clones hold 1.5%. This CDR3 region has 16 residues.

V usage is TRBV12-2 and J usage is TRBJ1-4; the D call of TRBD1 is as the table states it, not checked on the DNA. TRBV12-2 has pseudogene status. The TCR sequence derives from a human donor who received a COVID-19 vaccine. Some clones in this sample may be carry-over from other donors' samples. Sample: CD4+ T cells from PBMCs cultured with HCoV-NL63 spike peptides, taken after COVID-19 vaccination. Written as DNA, the CDR3 is TGTGCAAGTCACTCCTTCCGGGACAGGAGAAATGAAAAACTGTTTTTT. Encoded protein: CASHSFRDRRNEKLFF.